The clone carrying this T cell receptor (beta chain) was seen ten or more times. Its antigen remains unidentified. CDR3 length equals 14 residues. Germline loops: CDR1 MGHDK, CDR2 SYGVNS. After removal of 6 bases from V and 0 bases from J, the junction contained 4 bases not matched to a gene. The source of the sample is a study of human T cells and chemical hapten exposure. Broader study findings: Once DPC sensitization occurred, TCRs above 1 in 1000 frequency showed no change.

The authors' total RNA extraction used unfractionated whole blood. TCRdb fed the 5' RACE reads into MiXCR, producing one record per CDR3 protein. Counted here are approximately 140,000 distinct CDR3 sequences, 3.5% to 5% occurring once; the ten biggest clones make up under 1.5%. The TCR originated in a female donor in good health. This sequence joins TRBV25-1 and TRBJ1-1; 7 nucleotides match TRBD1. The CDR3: CASREGQMNTEAFF. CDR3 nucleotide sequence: TGTGCCAGCAGAGAGGGACAGATGAACACTGAAGCTTTCTTT.